Reported below is one TCR beta chain. Under the authors' procedure: Estimates of nucleated cell counts were drawn from the amplification of reference gene primers. Generated by immunoSEQ multiplex PCR, the TCRdb table keeps only in-frame clones and is missing some. V and J calls and clone size follow that table, whereas D and trimming were derived from the DNA. The top ten clones hold 2.2% of a sample with fewer than 300,000 clones, more than 85% of them seen once. Germline V lookup: CDR1 SGHRS, CDR2 YFSETQ. Trimming left V 0 bases short and J 5 bases short, with 5 bases between. There are 12 residues in the CDR3. The data originate from a study of blood T cell repertoires in COVID-19. On the study more broadly: The study drew acute and convalescent COVID-19 samples from the United States, Italy and Spain.

Seattle cases were enrolled at active infection and followed longitudinally. The J gene is TRBJ2-5, the V gene TRBV5-1; D unresolved. Sequences were obtained from peripheral blood. The TCR sequence derives from a woman in her 30s with COVID-19, enrolled during active disease. The DNA of the CDR3 is TGCGCCAGCAGCTTGGGGCTGGAGACCCAGTACTTC. It specifies CASSLGLETQYF.